These T cell receptor beta chains were read from a single sample in a study of blood T cell repertoires in COVID-19. Generated by immunoSEQ multiplex PCR, the TCRdb table keeps only in-frame clones and is missing some. The sample lists some 90,000 clones, around 85% seen once, with roughly 18% in the top ten. The material sequenced was peripheral blood. The receptors were gathered from a woman aged 60-75 years with COVID-19, enrolled during active disease. The CDR3 runs from the conserved cysteine through the conserved F or W. The D gene is left open where the match is weak. The size of a clone is reported for some rows only, either as once, few or many, or as a class for expanded clones.

clone_size: NA
d_call: NA
v_call: TRBV5-1
j_call: TRBJ2-5
cdr3_aa: CASSLQPTGLQETQYF
cdr3_nt: TGCGCCAGCAGCCTCCAACCGACAGGTCTCCAAGAGACCCAGTACTTC

clone_size: NA
d_call: TRBD1
v_call: TRBV7-9
j_call: TRBJ1-6
cdr3_aa: CASSPPTTGIFPLHF
cdr3_nt: TGTGCCAGCAGCCCGCCGACGACAGGGATCTTCCCCCTCCACTTT

clone_size: NA
d_call: TRBD1
v_call: TRBV29-1
j_call: TRBJ1-2
cdr3_aa: CSVELAPDRSYGYTF
cdr3_nt: TGCAGCGTTGAACTTGCCCCGGACAGGAGCTATGGCTACACCTTC

clone_size: NA
d_call: NA
v_call: TRBV5-1
j_call: TRBJ2-3
cdr3_aa: CASSLNFYTDTQYF
cdr3_nt: TGCGCCAGCAGCTTGAACTTCTACACAGATACGCAGTATTTT

clone_size: few
d_call: NA
v_call: TRBV7-2
j_call: TRBJ2-1
cdr3_aa: CASNQGLGNEQFF
cdr3_nt: TGTGCCAGCAACCAGGGGCTGGGCAATGAGCAGTTCTTC

clone_size: NA
d_call: NA
v_call: TRBV15
j_call: TRBJ1-2
cdr3_aa: CATSRDTGNNYGYTF
cdr3_nt: TGTGCCACCAGCAGAGATACCGGGAACAACTATGGCTACACCTTC

clone_size: NA
d_call: NA
v_call: TRBV6-5
j_call: TRBJ2-5
cdr3_aa: CASSPRGTRETQYF
cdr3_nt: TGTGCCAGCAGCCCCCGGGGGACCCGGGAGACCCAGTACTTC

clone_size: NA
d_call: NA
v_call: TRBV7-2
j_call: TRBJ1-2
cdr3_aa: CASSSARTANYGYTF
cdr3_nt: TGTGCCAGCAGCTCAGCTCGGACAGCTAACTATGGCTACACCTTC

clone_size: NA
d_call: NA
v_call: TRBV19
j_call: TRBJ1-5
cdr3_aa: CASSTLGEGGQPQHF
cdr3_nt: TGTGCCAGTAGTACCTTGGGCGAGGGCGGTCAGCCCCAGCATTTT

clone_size: NA
d_call: TRBD1
v_call: TRBV18
j_call: TRBJ1-1
cdr3_aa: CASSPRIDRGNTEAFF
cdr3_nt: TGTGCCAGCTCACCCCGGATAGACAGGGGGAACACTGAAGCTTTCTTT

clone_size: NA
d_call: NA
v_call: TRBV20-1
j_call: TRBJ1-2
cdr3_aa: CSASTGQFNYGYTF
cdr3_nt: TGCAGTGCTAGTACAGGGCAGTTTAACTATGGCTACACCTTC